This TCR beta chain was recovered during a study of shared clonotypes between healthy human individuals. About the study: Donor composition was a couple of women and a few men, aged 18 to 49. Findings and limits, study-wide: Genetic and exposure-history diversity was limited by the few donors.

Using immunoSEQ multiplex PCR, the repertoire was profiled, and TCRdb retains in-frame clones only, with some absent. In the table there are about 480,000 clones, around 79% of which are singletons. The donors were all Caucasian adults (living in Nashville, Tennessee). Turning to this clone: Antigen: not known.

Germline loops: CDR1 MDHEN, CDR2 SYDVKM. CDR3 length: 15 amino acids. With V trimmed by 5 bases and J by 5 bases, 10 bases remained unmatched. Sequencing used PBMCs. This clonotype originated in a woman aged 40-49 years in good health. Some clones in this sample may be carry-over from other donors' samples. The rearrangement joins TRBV28 to TRBJ2-5; 8 bases are shared with TRBD1. The CDR3 region has the DNA TGTGCCAGCAGTCCCCCCAGGGGGCTCTGGGAGACCCAGTACTTC. Its protein product is CASSPPRGLWETQYF.